A selection of T cell receptor beta chains follows, all from one sample in a study of CD8 T cells in ankylosing spondylitis. TCRdb used MiXCR to reprocess the 5' RACE reads, holding one entry per CDR3 protein. The sample records 250,000 or so distinct CDR3 sequences, 15% to 20% being singletons. Source material: blood, either unsorted or a sorted T cell fraction (not recorded which). Receptor source: a male donor with ankylosing spondylitis or in good health (not recorded which). The CDR3 runs from the conserved cysteine through the conserved F or W. A D gene is named only where the DNA matches it firmly. Only some rows state a clone size, as once, few, many or a class for expanded clones.

j_call: TRBJ2-7
v_call: TRBV4-1
clone_size: few
d_call: TRBD2
cdr3_nt: TGCGCCAGCAGCCTAAGGACTAGCGGCCCCTACGAGCAGTACTTC
cdr3_aa: CASSLRTSGPYEQYF

j_call: TRBJ2-1
v_call: TRBV5-1
clone_size: -
d_call: TRBD2
cdr3_nt: TGCGCCAGCAGCTTGCTAGCGGGAGGGCCTTGGAATGAGCAGTTCTTC
cdr3_aa: CASSLLAGGPWNEQFF

j_call: TRBJ1-2
v_call: TRBV10-3
clone_size: -
d_call: -
cdr3_nt: TGTGCCATCAGTGATTTGCAGGGTCTTGGCTACACCTTC
cdr3_aa: CAISDLQGLGYTF

j_call: TRBJ2-1
v_call: TRBV29-1
clone_size: many
d_call: -
cdr3_nt: TGCAGCGTTGTAGGGAACCCCAATGAGCAGTTCTTC
cdr3_aa: CSVVGNPNEQFF

j_call: TRBJ2-5
v_call: TRBV12-3/TRBV12-4
clone_size: few
d_call: TRBD1
cdr3_nt: TGTGCCAGCAGTGTCAGGGGGCAAGAGACCCAGTACTTC
cdr3_aa: CASSVRGQETQYF

j_call: TRBJ2-1
v_call: TRBV12-3/TRBV12-4
clone_size: -
d_call: -
cdr3_nt: TGTGCCAGCAGTTTTCTGACTAGTCCTACATATGAGCAGTTCTTC
cdr3_aa: CASSFLTSPTYEQFF

j_call: TRBJ2-3
v_call: TRBV25-1
clone_size: -
d_call: -
cdr3_nt: TGTGCCAGCAGTGAATGGGGAGGCAACACAGATACGCAGTATTTT
cdr3_aa: CASSEWGGNTDTQYF

j_call: TRBJ1-1
v_call: TRBV25-1
clone_size: -
d_call: -
cdr3_nt: TGTGCCAGCAGGTCCATGGCTGAAGCTTTCTTT
cdr3_aa: CASRSMAEAFF

j_call: TRBJ2-7
v_call: TRBV4-3
clone_size: many
d_call: TRBD2
cdr3_nt: TGCGCCAGCAGCCCCTTACTAGCGGGTTACTCCTACGAGCAGTACTTC
cdr3_aa: CASSPLLAGYSYEQYF

j_call: TRBJ2-1
v_call: TRBV29-1
clone_size: -
d_call: -
cdr3_nt: TGCAGCGTTGATGTAGATCCGACCAATGAGCAGTTCTTC
cdr3_aa: CSVDVDPTNEQFF

j_call: TRBJ1-5
v_call: TRBV7-9
clone_size: few
d_call: -
cdr3_nt: TGTGCCAGCGCGACAGAAGGGTTCGGCAATCAGCCCCAGCATTTT
cdr3_aa: CASATEGFGNQPQHF

j_call: TRBJ2-1
v_call: TRBV6-2/TRBV6-3
clone_size: -
d_call: TRBD2
cdr3_nt: TGTGCCAGCAGTTGGACTAGCTCCGGAAGCTCCTACAATGAGCAGTTCTTC
cdr3_aa: CASSWTSSGSSYNEQFF

j_call: TRBJ2-2
v_call: TRBV15
clone_size: few
d_call: TRBD2
cdr3_nt: TGTGCCACCAGCAGAGATGGTAGCGGGGGAGCGAACACCGGGGAGCTGTTTTTT
cdr3_aa: CATSRDGSGGANTGELFF

j_call: TRBJ2-5
v_call: TRBV7-9
clone_size: many
d_call: TRBD2
cdr3_nt: TGTGCCAGCAACTTAGCGGGAGAGACCCAGTACTTC
cdr3_aa: CASNLAGETQYF

j_call: TRBJ2-1
v_call: TRBV6-4
clone_size: -
d_call: TRBD2
cdr3_nt: TGTGCCAGCGCGGGACTAGCGACCTCCTACAATGAGCAGTTCTTC
cdr3_aa: CASAGLATSYNEQFF

j_call: TRBJ1-2
v_call: TRBV27
clone_size: few
d_call: -
cdr3_nt: TGTGCCAGCAGTTTATTACCCCCTTCTGAAGTCTACACCTTC
cdr3_aa: CASSLLPPSEVYTF

j_call: TRBJ2-5
v_call: TRBV12-3/TRBV12-4
clone_size: few
d_call: -
cdr3_nt: TGTGCCAGCACCTTAGGGTTCGGGGAGACCCAGTACTTC
cdr3_aa: CASTLGFGETQYF